A single sample gave rise to the 14 T cell receptor beta chains below, sequenced in a study of cytotoxic CD8 clonotypes in ibrutinib-treated CLL (dated by TCRdb to about 2021). The method was the immunoSEQ multiplex PCR assay. The immuneACCESS repertoire file appears here via TCRdb, limited to in-frame rearrangements. These files lack a portion of the clones; in checked studies, under half of the deficit traces to unresolved V genes, and the cause of the others is not known. The sample contains roughly 180,000 clones, under 90% of them found a single time. The ten largest account for under 5.5% of the sample. Interpreted using the paper, the time point label stands for: around 25 months on ibrutinib. The specimen comprised PBMCs, sampled after 24 months of ibrutinib treatment. The receptor set was obtained from a human donor with chronic lymphocytic leukemia.

This clone is a singleton in its sample. V usage is TRBV19 and J usage is TRBJ1-1; D ambiguous. The CDR3 extends over 15 amino acids. V lost 6 bases and J lost 1, with 15 bases in between. Germline CDR1 reads LNHDA; CDR2 reads SQIVND (reference sequence). In nucleotides, the CDR3 is TGTGCCAGTAGCTTACCCCCCCAGTGGAACACTGAAGCTTTCTTT. Its translation is CASSLPPQWNTEAFF.

This clone was detected only once. This rearrangement joins TRBV6-1 to TRBJ1-5; 8 nucleotides agree with TRBD1. The CDR3 extends over 13 amino acids. The germline V gene encodes CDR1 MNHNS and CDR2 SASEGT. J gave up 6 bases and V 6 bases, and 4 bases lay outside the gene matches. CDR3 in DNA: TGTGCCAGCAGCCTGACAGGGGTTCAGCCCCAGCATTTT. It specifies CASSLTGVQPQHF.

This clone was detected a few times. V usage is TRBV7-9 and J usage is TRBJ1-2; no clear D. The CDR3 has 15 residues. Looked up from germline, CDR1 is SEHNR and CDR2 is FQNEAQ (reference sequence). Trimming cost V 5 bases and J 0 bases, with 13 bases left between them. The CDR3 DNA sequence: TGTGCCAGCAGCCCCCCGGGGAACCCTAACTATGGCTACACCTTC. Translated, it gives CASSPPGNPNYGYTF. The entire variable domain, with the rest obtained from reference TRBV7-9 and TRBJ1-2, is as follows: DTGVSQNPRHKITKRGQNVTFRCDPISEHNRLYWYRQTLGQGPEFLTYFQNEAQLEKSRLLSDRFSAERPKGSFSTLEIQRTEQGDSAMYLCASSPPGNPNYGYTFGSGTRLTVV.

The chain has TRBV6-6 and TRBJ2-7; D assignment may be TRBD1 or TRBD2 (5 bases each). V was shortened by 10 bases and J by 10 bases, with 14 bases between the two germline ends. Germline loops: CDR1 MNHNY, CDR2 SVGAGI (reference sequence). The CDR3 is 10 residues long. CDR3 nucleotide sequence: TGTGCCACTCGGGACCGTCCACAGTACTTC. Amino acids: CATRDRPQYF.

Concerning this clone itself: The sample carries other DNA sequences with the same CDR3. The chain carries TRBV6-5 and TRBJ1-2, with D possibly matching TRBD1 (6 bases). Germline CDR1 is MNHEY and CDR2 is SVGAGI. The CDR3 spans 13 residues. Between the trimmed V and J ends, which lost 5 bases and 2 bases, there was a span of 9 bases. The CDR3 is CASSRTGNYGYTF. The CDR3 region has the DNA TGTGCCAGCAGTAGAACAGGGAACTATGGCTACACCTTC.

The rearrangement links TRBV30 to TRBJ2-4; 8 nucleotides match TRBD2. Germline V gene lookup returns CDR1 GTSNPN and CDR2 SVGIG (reference sequence). The CDR3 contains 13 residues. J gave up 8 bases and V 6 bases, and 9 bases lay outside the gene matches. CDR3 protein: CACDVGTRDIQYF. DNA for the CDR3: TGTGCCTGTGATGTCGGGACTAGAGACATTCAGTACTTC.

This chain uses TRBV2 with TRBJ1-6; D is ambiguous. In germline, CDR1 is SNHLY, CDR2 FYNNEI. This CDR3 comprises 14 residues. V lost 2 bases and J lost 10, with 12 bases in between. Written as DNA, the CDR3 is TGTGCCAGCAGTGAACGAGTGACGGGCTCACCCCTCCACTTT. Amino acids: CASSERVTGSPLHF.

The chain is built from TRBV27 and TRBJ2-5; weak D call: TRBD2 (6 bases). The germline V gene has CDR1 MNHEY and CDR2 SMNVEV (reference sequence). The CDR3 is 14 amino acids. V gave up 6 bases and J gave up 4 bases, with 15 bases separating them. Here the CDR3 DNA reads TGTGCCAGCAGCTCGCTCGGGAGCAGAGAGACCCAGTACTTC. This sequence encodes CASSSLGSRETQYF.

The chain joins TRBV6-5 to TRBJ2-1; a possible D gene is TRBD2 (5 bases). The V gene's germline CDR1 is MNHEY and CDR2 SVGAGI. V shed 5 bases and J shed 3 bases, with 8 bases lying between them. The CDR3 has 13 amino acids. The DNA for the CDR3 is TGTGCCAGCAGTACCCGGGACTACAATGAGCAGTTCTTC. Its protein product is CASSTRDYNEQFF.

The V and J genes are TRBV2 and TRBJ2-1, with D maybe TRBD2 (6 bases). Germline V CDR1 and CDR2: SNHLY, FYNNEI. The CDR3 loop spans 13 amino acids. Trimming removed 10 bases from V and 9 bases from J, with 19 bases in between. In nucleotides, the CDR3 is TGTGCCACATCGGGGACTTTATGGGGTGAGCAGTTCTTC. It codes for CATSGTLWGEQFF.

The CDR3 DNA follows: TGTGCCAGCAGCTTAGTGTCCCAGGCCGCCAAAGAGACCCAGTACTTC. Translation gives CASSLVSQAAKETQYF. The chain employs TRBV7-2 and TRBJ2-5; unclear D gene. CDR1 is SGHTA, CDR2 FQGNSA, per germline. Trimming took 1 base from V and 3 from J, leaving 15 bases between them. The CDR3 spans 16 residues.

The J gene is TRBJ1-1, the V gene TRBV18; 9 bases fit TRBD1. The CDR3 spans 15 residues. The trim removed 3 bases at V and 1 base at J, leaving 3 bases unmatched. Per the germline V gene, CDR1 is KGHSH and CDR2 is LQKENI. The DNA of the CDR3 is TGTGCCAGCTCACCGGGACAGGGACCGAACACTGAAGCTTTCTTT. Translation: CASSPGQGPNTEAFF.

V and J are TRBV13 and TRBJ2-7; tentative D call: TRBD2 (6 bases). V lost 4 bases and J 6 bases, leaving 10 bases between the germline ends. The CDR3 is made up of 12 amino acids. Germline CDR1 and CDR2: PRHDT and FYEKMQ (reference sequence). The CDR3 loop reads CASSWMEGEQYF. CDR3 sequence (DNA): TGTGCCAGCAGCTGGATGGAGGGCGAGCAGTACTTC.

The V and J genes are TRBV7-9 and TRBJ1-1, with a weak D call TRBD1 (5 bases). From germline, CDR1 is SEHNR and CDR2 FQNEAQ (reference sequence). The CDR3 covers 14 residues. The V end was cut by 3 bases, the J end by 1 base, with 9 bases between. Here the CDR3 DNA reads TGTGCCAGCAGCTTGATTCAGGGGAACACTGAAGCTTTCTTT. Translation gives CASSLIQGNTEAFF.